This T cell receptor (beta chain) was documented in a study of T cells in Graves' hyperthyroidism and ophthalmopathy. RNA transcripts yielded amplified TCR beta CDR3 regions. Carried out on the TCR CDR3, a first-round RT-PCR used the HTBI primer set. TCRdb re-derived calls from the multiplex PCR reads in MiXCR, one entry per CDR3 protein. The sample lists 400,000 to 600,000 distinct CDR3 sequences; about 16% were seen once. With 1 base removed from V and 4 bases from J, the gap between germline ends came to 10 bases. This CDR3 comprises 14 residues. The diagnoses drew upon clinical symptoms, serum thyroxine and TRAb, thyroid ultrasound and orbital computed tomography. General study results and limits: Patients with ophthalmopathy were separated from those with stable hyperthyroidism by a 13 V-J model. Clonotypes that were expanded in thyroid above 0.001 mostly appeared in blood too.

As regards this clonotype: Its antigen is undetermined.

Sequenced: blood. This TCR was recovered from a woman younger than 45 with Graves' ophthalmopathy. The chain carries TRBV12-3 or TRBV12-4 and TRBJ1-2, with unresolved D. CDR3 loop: CASSLGTALYGYTF. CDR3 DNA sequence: TGTGCCAGCAGTTTAGGGACGGCTCTCTATGGCTACACCTTC.